This T cell receptor beta chain was sequenced for a study of regulatory T cells in long-lasting Graves disease. Study-wide results and limits: TRBV28 was favored in persistent disease, as were TRBJ1-2 and TRBJ2-5. Newly diagnosed Graves' patients had higher TCR diversity than persistent ones.

The time point is: newly diagnosed GD, antithyroid drugs for less than 3 months. RNA isolated from PBMCs was used to make the TCR library. Graves' disease diagnosis was established per American Thyroid Association guidelines. With V trimmed by 6 bases and J by 8 bases, 5 bases remained unmatched. There are 14 residues in the CDR3. Per germline, CDR1 LNHDA and CDR2 SQIVND (reference sequence). For this clonotype: Its target is not known.

Building the TCR beta libraries relied on iRepertoire HTBI primers, and CDR3 regions underwent Arm-PCR. A single record per CDR3 protein comes from TCRdb applying MiXCR to the multiplex PCR reads. The data contain around 400,000 distinct CDR3 sequences, roughly 16% of them singletons. This sequence originates from a female donor with Graves disease. The chain couples TRBV19 to TRBJ2-1; 12 bases match TRBD1. The input for sequencing was peripheral blood mononuclear cells (PBMCs), taken at new diagnosis, from a patient treated with antithyroid drugs. The CDR3 here is CASSGTGGFDEQFF. DNA for the CDR3: TGTGCCAGTAGCGGGACAGGGGGCTTTGATGAGCAGTTCTTC.